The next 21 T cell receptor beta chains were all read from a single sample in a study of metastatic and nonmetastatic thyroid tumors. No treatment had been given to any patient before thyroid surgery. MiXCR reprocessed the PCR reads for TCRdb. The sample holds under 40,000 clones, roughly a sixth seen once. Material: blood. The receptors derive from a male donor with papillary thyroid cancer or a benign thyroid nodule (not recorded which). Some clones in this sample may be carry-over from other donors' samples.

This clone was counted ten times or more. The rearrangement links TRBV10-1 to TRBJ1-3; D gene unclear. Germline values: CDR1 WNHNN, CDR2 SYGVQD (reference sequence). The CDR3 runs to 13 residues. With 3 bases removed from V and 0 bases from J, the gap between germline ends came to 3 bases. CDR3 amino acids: CASSDNSGNTIYF. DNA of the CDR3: TGCGCCAGCAGTGATAACTCTGGAAACACCATATATTTT.

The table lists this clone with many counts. This CDR3 is CASSAETSGGTQYF. DNA of the CDR3: TGTGCCAGCAGCGCTGAGACGAGTGGGGGGACCCAGTACTTC. The rearrangement links TRBV9 to TRBJ2-5; D could derive from TRBD1 or TRBD2 (5 bases each). CDR3 size: 14 residues. Trimming removed 3 bases from V and 7 bases from J, with 16 bases in between. Per germline, CDR1 SGDLS and CDR2 YYNGEE.

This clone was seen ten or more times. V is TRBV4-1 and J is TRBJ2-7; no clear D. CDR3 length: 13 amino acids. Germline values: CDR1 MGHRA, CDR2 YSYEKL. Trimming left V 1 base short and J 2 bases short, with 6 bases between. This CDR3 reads CASSQGQAYEQYF. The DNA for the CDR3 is TGCGCCAGCAGCCAAGGACAAGCCTACGAGCAGTACTTC.

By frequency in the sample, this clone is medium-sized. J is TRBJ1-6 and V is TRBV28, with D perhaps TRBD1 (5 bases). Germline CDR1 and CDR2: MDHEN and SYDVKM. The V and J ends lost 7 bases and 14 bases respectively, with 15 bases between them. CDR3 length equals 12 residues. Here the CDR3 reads CASNDGATALHF. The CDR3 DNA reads TGTGCCAGCAATGACGGGGCGACGGCCCTCCACTTT.

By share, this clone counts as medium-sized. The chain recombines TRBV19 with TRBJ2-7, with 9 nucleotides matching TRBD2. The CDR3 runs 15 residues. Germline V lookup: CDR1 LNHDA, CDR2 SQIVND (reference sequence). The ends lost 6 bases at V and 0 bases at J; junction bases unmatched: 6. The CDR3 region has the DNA TGTGCCAGTAGCAGCATAGCGGGAGTCTCCTACGAGCAGTACTTC. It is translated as CASSSIAGVSYEQYF.

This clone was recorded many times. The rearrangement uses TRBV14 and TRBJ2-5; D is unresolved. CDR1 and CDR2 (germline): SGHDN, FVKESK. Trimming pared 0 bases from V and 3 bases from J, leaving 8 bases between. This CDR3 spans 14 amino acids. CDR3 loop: CASSQDMVEETQYF. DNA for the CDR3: TGTGCCAGCAGCCAAGATATGGTGGAAGAGACCCAGTACTTC. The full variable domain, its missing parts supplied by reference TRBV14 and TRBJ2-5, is EAGVTQFPSHSVIEKGQTVTLRCDPISGHDNLYWYRRVMGKEIKFLLHFVKESKQDESGMPNNRFLAERTGGTYSTLKVQPAELEDSGVYFCASSQDMVEETQYFGPGTRLLVL.

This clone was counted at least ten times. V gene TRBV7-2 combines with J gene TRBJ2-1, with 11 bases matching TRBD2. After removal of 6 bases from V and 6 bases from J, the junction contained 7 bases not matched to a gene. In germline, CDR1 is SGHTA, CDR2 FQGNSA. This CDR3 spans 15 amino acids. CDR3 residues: CASRVTSGGINEQFF. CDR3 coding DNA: TGTGCCAGCAGAGTTACTAGCGGGGGAATCAATGAGCAGTTCTTC. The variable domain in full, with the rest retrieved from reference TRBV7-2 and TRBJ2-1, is GAGVSQSPSNKVTEKGKDVELRCDPISGHTALYWYRQSLGQGLEFLIYFQGNSAPDKSGLPSDRFSAERTGGSVSTLTIQRTQQEDSAVYLCASRVTSGGINEQFFGPGTRLTVL.

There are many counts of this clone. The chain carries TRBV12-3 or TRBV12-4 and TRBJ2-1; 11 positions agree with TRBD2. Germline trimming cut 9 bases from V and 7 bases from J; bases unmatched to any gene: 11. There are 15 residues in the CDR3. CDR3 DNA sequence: TGTGCCAGTACGTTAGCGGGAGGGCCGTCAAATGAGCAGTTCTTC. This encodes CASTLAGGPSNEQFF.

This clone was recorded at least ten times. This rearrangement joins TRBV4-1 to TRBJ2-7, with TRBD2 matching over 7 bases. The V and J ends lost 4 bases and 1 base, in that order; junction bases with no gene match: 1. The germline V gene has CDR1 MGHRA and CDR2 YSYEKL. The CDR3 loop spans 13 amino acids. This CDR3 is CASSPGLSYEQYF. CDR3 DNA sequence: TGCGCCAGCAGCCCGGGACTATCCTACGAGCAGTACTTC.

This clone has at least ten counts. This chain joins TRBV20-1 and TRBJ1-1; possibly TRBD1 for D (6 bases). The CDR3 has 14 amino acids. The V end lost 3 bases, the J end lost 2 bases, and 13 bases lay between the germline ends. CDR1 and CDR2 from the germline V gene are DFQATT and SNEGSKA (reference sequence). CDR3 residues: CSARRTGPNTEAFF. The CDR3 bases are TGCAGTGCTAGGAGAACAGGGCCAAACACTGAAGCTTTCTTT.

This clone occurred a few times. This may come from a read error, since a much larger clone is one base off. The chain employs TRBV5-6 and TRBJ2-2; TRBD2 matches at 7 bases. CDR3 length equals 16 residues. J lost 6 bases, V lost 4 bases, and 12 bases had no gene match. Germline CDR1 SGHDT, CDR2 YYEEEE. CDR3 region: CASSPRLAVGSGELFF. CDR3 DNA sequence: TGTGCCAGCAGCCCCCGTCTAGCGGTAGGGTCCGGGGAGCTGTTTTTT.

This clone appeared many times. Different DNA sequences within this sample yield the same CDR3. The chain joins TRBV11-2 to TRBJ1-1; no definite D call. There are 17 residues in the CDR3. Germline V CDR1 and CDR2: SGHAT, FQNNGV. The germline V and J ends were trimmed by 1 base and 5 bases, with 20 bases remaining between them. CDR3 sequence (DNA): TGTGCCAGCAGCTTAGTTGGGATCTCAACCCTAGGTACTGAAGCTTTCTTT. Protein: CASSLVGISTLGTEAFF.

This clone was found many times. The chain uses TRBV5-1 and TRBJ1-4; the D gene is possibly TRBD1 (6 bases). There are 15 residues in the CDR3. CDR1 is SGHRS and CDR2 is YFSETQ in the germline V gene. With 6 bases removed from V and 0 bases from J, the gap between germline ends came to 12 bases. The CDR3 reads CASTRDTSTNEKLFF. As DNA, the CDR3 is TGCGCCAGCACCCGGGACACCTCAACTAATGAAAAACTGTTTTTT.

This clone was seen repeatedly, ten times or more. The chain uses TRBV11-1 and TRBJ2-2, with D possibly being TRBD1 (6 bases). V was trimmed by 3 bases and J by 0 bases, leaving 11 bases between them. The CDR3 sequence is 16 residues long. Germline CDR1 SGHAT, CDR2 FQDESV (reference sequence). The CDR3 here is CASSFPGQSNTGELFF. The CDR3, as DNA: TGTGCCAGCAGCTTCCCGGGACAATCGAACACCGGGGAGCTGTTTTTT.

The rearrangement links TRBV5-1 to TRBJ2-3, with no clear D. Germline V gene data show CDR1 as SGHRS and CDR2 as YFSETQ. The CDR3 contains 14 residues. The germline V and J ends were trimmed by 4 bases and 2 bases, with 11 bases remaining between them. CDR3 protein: CASSVSVDTDTQYF. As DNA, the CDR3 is TGCGCCAGCAGCGTGAGCGTCGACACAGATACGCAGTATTTT.

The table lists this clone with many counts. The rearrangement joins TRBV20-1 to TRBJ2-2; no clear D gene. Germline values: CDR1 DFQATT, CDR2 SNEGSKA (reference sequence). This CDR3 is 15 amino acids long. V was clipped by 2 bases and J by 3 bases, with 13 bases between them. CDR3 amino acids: CSARKLAADTGELFF. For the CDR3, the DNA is TGCAGTGCTAGAAAACTGGCTGCAGACACCGGGGAGCTGTTTTTT.

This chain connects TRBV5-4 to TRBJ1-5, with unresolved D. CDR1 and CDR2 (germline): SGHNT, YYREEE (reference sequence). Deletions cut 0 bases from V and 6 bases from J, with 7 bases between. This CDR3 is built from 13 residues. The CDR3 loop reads CASSLGNGQPQHF. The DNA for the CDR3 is TGTGCCAGCAGCTTGGGTAACGGTCAGCCCCAGCATTTT.

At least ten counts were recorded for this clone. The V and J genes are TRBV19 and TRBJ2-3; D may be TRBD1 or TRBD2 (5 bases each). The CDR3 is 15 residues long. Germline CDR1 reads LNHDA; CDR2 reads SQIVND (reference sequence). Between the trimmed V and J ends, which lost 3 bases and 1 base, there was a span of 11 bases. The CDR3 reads CASSMGPAGTDTQYF. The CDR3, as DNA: TGTGCCAGTAGTATGGGACCAGCGGGCACAGATACGCAGTATTTT.

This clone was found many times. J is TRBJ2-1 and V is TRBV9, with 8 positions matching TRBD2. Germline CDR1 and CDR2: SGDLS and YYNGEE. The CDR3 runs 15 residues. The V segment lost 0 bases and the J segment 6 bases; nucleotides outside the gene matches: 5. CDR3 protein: CASSVGGTSINEQFF. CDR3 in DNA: TGTGCCAGCAGCGTAGGAGGGACTAGTATCAATGAGCAGTTCTTC.

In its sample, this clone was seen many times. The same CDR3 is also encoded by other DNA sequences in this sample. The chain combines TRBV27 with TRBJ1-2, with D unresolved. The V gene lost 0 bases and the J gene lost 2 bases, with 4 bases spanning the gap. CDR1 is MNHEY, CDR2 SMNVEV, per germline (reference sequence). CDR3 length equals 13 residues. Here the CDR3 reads CASSLSGNYGYTF. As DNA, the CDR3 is TGTGCCAGCAGTTTATCTGGGAACTATGGCTACACCTTC.

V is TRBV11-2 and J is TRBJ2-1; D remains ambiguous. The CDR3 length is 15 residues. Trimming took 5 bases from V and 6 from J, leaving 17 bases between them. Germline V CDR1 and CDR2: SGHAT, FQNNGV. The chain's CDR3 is CASSPKGYLRNEQFF. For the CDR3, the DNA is TGTGCCAGCAGCCCGAAGGGCTACCTACGCAATGAGCAGTTCTTC.